The source of this T cell receptor (beta chain) is a study of CD8 T cells in Susac syndrome. TCR beta from blood CD8+ and CD4+ T cells was sequenced. Remarks on this clonotype: Its cognate antigen is unknown.

V gave up 0 bases and J gave up 7 bases, with 15 bases separating them. Germline V gene sequence: CDR1 MNHEY, CDR2 SVGAGI. The CDR3 is 16 amino acids. Random hexamers were used to reverse transcribe the RNA input (roughly 0.5 to 1 ug). An immunoSEQ multiplex PCR generated amplified TCR beta CDR3 products spanning 54 Vbeta and 13 Jbeta. From the immunoSEQ multiplex PCR reads, TCRdb called clonotypes with MiXCR, one entry per CDR3 protein. The sample carries 400,000 or so distinct CDR3 sequences, more than 80% recorded once. Findings and limits, study-wide: As acknowledged by the study, its TCR sequencing and HLA analysis included a relatively small number of individuals.

V is TRBV6-5 and J is TRBJ1-4; D perhaps matches TRBD1 (6 bases). Source material: CD8+ T cells from PBMCs. The receptor's source is a human donor with multiple sclerosis. The CDR3 here is CASSYSTGTLGEKLFF. The DNA for the CDR3 is TGTGCCAGCAGTTACTCGACCGGGACACTTGGTGAAAAACTGTTTTTT.